The 28 T cell receptor beta chains given below trace back to one sample, sequenced in a study of OX40 agonist ivuxolimab in advanced cancers. Receptor amplification or capture employed the immunoSEQ multiplex PCR assay. The immuneACCESS repertoire file appears here via TCRdb, limited to in-frame rearrangements. These files lack a portion of the clones; in checked studies, under half of the deficit traces to unresolved V genes, and the cause of the others is not known. This sample comprises roughly 91,000 clones, more than 95% of them detected only once. Jointly, the top ten make up 2% to 2.5% of the sample. The material was CD4+ or CD8+ T cells sorted from blood, obtained in a trial of the OX40 agonist ivuxolimab. The receptors stem from an adult with an advanced solid tumor such as melanoma, head and neck, liver or kidney cancer.

The V gene is TRBV7-2, the J gene TRBJ2-1, with TRBD2 matching 11 bases. This CDR3 has 17 amino acids. The ends lost 4 bases at V and 4 bases at J; junction bases unmatched: 9. CDR1 and CDR2 from the germline V gene are SGHTA and FQGNSA. The CDR3 region has the DNA TGTGCCAGCAGCTCTAAGGGACTAGCGGATATTTACAATGAGCAGTTCTTC. This sequence encodes CASSSKGLADIYNEQFF.

The chain is built from TRBV9 and TRBJ1-1; D possibly corresponds to TRBD1 (6 bases). This CDR3 spans 15 amino acids. Germline V lookup: CDR1 SGDLS, CDR2 YYNGEE. With 0 bases removed from V and 6 bases from J, the gap between germline ends came to 15 bases. The CDR3 sequence: CASSVDSRRGSEAFF. The CDR3, as DNA: TGTGCCAGCAGCGTAGATTCTAGGAGGGGGTCTGAAGCTTTCTTT.

The rearrangement links TRBV7-9 to TRBJ1-1, with 7 bases aligning to TRBD1. This CDR3 comprises 13 residues. Germline assignment: CDR1 SEHNR and CDR2 FQNEAQ (reference sequence). The V segment lost 5 bases and the J segment 5 bases; nucleotides outside the gene matches: 5. The CDR3 coding sequence is TGTGCCAGCAGCCCAACAGGGGAGACTGAAGCTTTCTTT. Amino acids: CASSPTGETEAFF.

The rearrangement joins TRBV7-6 to TRBJ2-5; the match to TRBD2 covers 9 bases. CDR1 is SGHVS and CDR2 is FNYEAQ in the germline V gene. The V and J ends lost 5 bases and 4 bases, in that order; junction bases with no gene match: 11. The CDR3 sequence is 16 residues long. In nucleotides, the CDR3 is TGTGCCAGCAGCCAGCGGACGAGCGGGGGGACAGAGACCCAGTACTTC. It codes for CASSQRTSGGTETQYF.

The rearrangement uses TRBV5-1 and TRBJ1-3; unclear D gene. CDR3 size: 14 residues. Trimming took off 0 bases at V and 8 bases at J, with 12 bases between the two ends. Germline loops: CDR1 SGHRS, CDR2 YFSETQ. CDR3 nucleotides: TGCGCCAGCAGCTTGGAGGACGGAGGCCACACCATATATTTT. Translating gives CASSLEDGGHTIYF. Drawing the rest from reference TRBV5-1 and TRBJ1-3, the complete variable domain is KAGVTQTPRYLIKTRGQQVTLSCSPISGHRSVSWYQQTPGQGLQFLFEYFSETQRNKGNFPGRFSGRQFSNSRSEMNVSTLELGDSALYLCASSLEDGGHTIYFGEGSWLTVV.

The rearrangement joins TRBV4-1 to TRBJ1-4; D call uncertain. This CDR3 contains 13 residues. Trimming pared 6 bases from V and 12 bases from J, leaving 17 bases between. Per germline, CDR1 MGHRA and CDR2 YSYEKL. In nucleotides, the CDR3 is TGCGCCAGCAGAGACACCCGCTCATTGGAACTGTTTTTT. This gives the protein CASRDTRSLELFF.

The chain employs TRBV7-9 and TRBJ2-2; D is undetermined. The V end lost 1 base, the J end lost 5 bases, and 11 bases lay between the germline ends. CDR3 size: 15 residues. Germline V lookup: CDR1 SEHNR, CDR2 FQNEAQ (reference sequence). In nucleotides, the CDR3 is TGTGCCAGCAGCTTAGATTTGGGGTATACCGGGGAGCTGTTTTTT. Translated: CASSLDLGYTGELFF. The full variable domain, rest sourced from reference TRBV7-9 and TRBJ2-2, is DTGVSQNPRHKITKRGQNVTFRCDPISEHNRLYWYRQTLGQGPEFLTYFQNEAQLEKSRLLSDRFSAERPKGSFSTLEIQRTEQGDSAMYLCASSLDLGYTGELFFGEGSRLTVL.

The chain is built from TRBV2 and TRBJ2-5; D is perhaps TRBD2 (5 bases). The CDR3 spans 13 residues. V lost 10 bases and J lost 2, with 14 bases in between. Germline CDR1 SNHLY, CDR2 FYNNEI. The DNA for the CDR3 is TGTGCCATCAACGGGATTCTACAAGAGACCCAGTACTTC. Protein sequence: CAINGILQETQYF.

The chain is built from TRBV4-3 and TRBJ2-1; D is unresolved. CDR1 is LGHNA, CDR2 YSLEER, per germline. The CDR3 runs to 16 residues. With 1 base removed from V and 3 bases from J, the gap between germline ends came to 13 bases. The CDR3: CASSQVVVGNYNEQFF. The CDR3 nucleotides are TGCGCCAGCAGCCAAGTTGTAGTAGGAAACTACAATGAGCAGTTCTTC.

This chain links TRBV6-7 with TRBJ2-5; TRBD2 might be the D (5 bases). TRBV6-7 is classed as an ORF, of uncertain function. The V end lost 2 bases, the J end lost 5 bases, and 9 bases lay between the germline ends. There are 13 residues in the CDR3. This CDR3 is CASSYRGFETQYF. Here the CDR3 DNA reads TGTGCCAGCAGTTACCGGGGTTTCGAGACCCAGTACTTC.

This chain joins TRBV7-9 and TRBJ2-2; D not resolved. From germline, CDR1 is SEHNR and CDR2 FQNEAQ (reference sequence). Trimming removed 2 bases from V and 8 bases from J, with 6 bases in between. This CDR3 has 12 residues. CDR3 protein: CASSLISGELFF. In DNA form, the CDR3 reads TGTGCCAGCAGCTTAATATCGGGGGAGCTGTTTTTT.

The chain carries TRBV19 and TRBJ2-1, with 10 nucleotides matching TRBD2. Germline lookup yields CDR1 LNHDA and CDR2 SQIVND (reference sequence). CDR3 length equals 13 residues. V lost 7 bases to trimming and J lost 4 bases; unmatched junction nucleotides: 1. The DNA of the CDR3 is TGTGCCAGTAAACTAGCGGGGTACAATGAGCAGTTCTTC. Translated: CASKLAGYNEQFF.

V gene TRBV11-3 combines with J gene TRBJ2-7; D is possibly TRBD2 (6 bases). Deletions cut 5 bases from V and 5 bases from J, with 16 bases between. Germline CDR1 is SGHNT and CDR2 is YENEEA. There are 14 residues in the CDR3. This CDR3 reads CASSQVGGADEQYF. In DNA, the CDR3 is TGTGCCAGCAGCCAGGTGGGAGGAGCCGACGAGCAGTACTTC.

This chain joins TRBV5-4 and TRBJ2-7; 10 nucleotides line up with TRBD1. Germline V lookup: CDR1 SGHNT, CDR2 YYREEE (reference sequence). V was pared by 4 bases and J by 5 bases, with 6 bases of the junction left unmatched. This CDR3 has 14 amino acids. DNA for the CDR3: TGTGCCAGCAGCAAGACCGGGACAGGGGACGAGCAGTACTTC. It translates to CASSKTGTGDEQYF.

The chain links TRBV7-2 to TRBJ2-7; D unresolved. Per the germline V gene, CDR1 is SGHTA and CDR2 is FQGNSA. Trimming stripped 7 bases from V and 1 base from J, with 5 bases between. The CDR3 length is 11 residues. CDR3 loop: CASTGSYEQYF. The CDR3 DNA is TGTGCCAGCACCGGTTCCTACGAGCAGTACTTC.

This clone was seen more than once but under ten times. The V gene is TRBV5-1, the J gene TRBJ2-2; TRBD1 matches 9 bases. The CDR3 covers 17 residues. V lost 3 bases, J lost 6 bases, and 12 bases stayed unmatched. From germline, CDR1 is SGHRS and CDR2 YFSETQ. Here the CDR3 reads CASSSFSTGGSAGELFF. The CDR3, as DNA: TGCGCCAGCAGCTCATTCTCGACAGGGGGTTCGGCCGGGGAGCTGTTTTTT.

The rearrangement links TRBV7-9 to TRBJ2-7; tentatively, D is TRBD1 (5 bases). Germline V gene lookup returns CDR1 SEHNR and CDR2 FQNEAQ (reference sequence). V was cut by 5 bases and J by 3 bases, with 14 bases left in between. The CDR3 extends over 14 amino acids. The CDR3 DNA follows: TGTGCCAGCAGCCCCGTTCTGGGGCGCTACGAGCAGTACTTC. Protein: CASSPVLGRYEQYF.

The genes are TRBV6-5 and TRBJ2-1, with 8 nucleotides matching TRBD1. Germline V gene lookup returns CDR1 MNHEY and CDR2 SVGAGI. The V and J ends lost 6 bases and 9 bases, in that order; junction bases with no gene match: 1. This CDR3 region has 11 residues. The CDR3 loop is CASSTGGEQFF. The DNA of the CDR3 is TGTGCCAGCAGCACAGGGGGTGAGCAGTTCTTC.

The V and J genes are TRBV7-9 and TRBJ2-7, with D perhaps being TRBD1 or TRBD2 (5 bases each). The CDR3 has 15 amino acids. Germline CDR1 reads SEHNR; CDR2 reads FQNEAQ (reference sequence). The V gene lost 5 bases and the J gene lost 2 bases, with 16 bases spanning the gap. CDR3 residues: CASSQVGTDPYEQYF. The CDR3 nucleotides are TGTGCCAGCAGCCAGGTGGGGACGGATCCCTACGAGCAGTACTTC.

CDR3 coding DNA: TGTGCCAGCAGCTTAGTCGGTCTTGGGACCGACACTGAAGCTTTCTTT. Its translation is CASSLVGLGTDTEAFF. The chain carries TRBV7-9 and TRBJ1-1; tentative D call: TRBD1 (5 bases). Germline-derived CDR1 and CDR2 are SEHNR and FQNEAQ (reference sequence). The CDR3 covers 16 residues. The V end was cut by 1 base, the J end by 3 bases, with 15 bases between.

CDR3 nucleotide sequence: TGTGCCAGCAGCCAGCTAGCGCTAAACACCGGGGAGCTGTTTTTT. Amino acid sequence: CASSQLALNTGELFF. This chain uses TRBV4-2 with TRBJ2-2, with D possibly matching TRBD2 (6 bases). The CDR3 consists of 15 residues. V lost 3 bases, J lost 2 bases, and 10 bases lay in between. Germline V lookup: CDR1 LGHNA, CDR2 YNFKEQ.

The genes are TRBV11-1 and TRBJ2-3, with 11 bases matching TRBD2. This CDR3 has 15 amino acids. The germline gives CDR1 SGHAT, CDR2 FQDESV (reference sequence). Trimming at V came to 5 bases and at J to 2 bases, leaving 3 bases not matched to a gene. Here the CDR3 DNA reads TGTGCCAGCAGCCCGGGACTAGCGGACACAGATACGCAGTATTTT. This translates into CASSPGLADTDTQYF.

The chain joins TRBV11-3 to TRBJ2-5, with TRBD2 matching 10 bases. CDR1 and CDR2 from the germline V gene are SGHNT and YENEEA. The CDR3 is 16 amino acids. V shed 2 bases and J 3 bases; nucleotides not matched to a gene: 6. The CDR3 sequence: CASSLRTSGGEETQYF. CDR3 DNA: TGTGCCAGCAGCTTAAGGACCAGCGGGGGGGAAGAGACCCAGTACTTC.

The chain uses TRBV5-6 and TRBJ1-2; D not certain. The CDR3 has 14 amino acids. V was shortened by 1 base and J by 4 bases, with 11 bases between the two germline ends. CDR1 and CDR2 from the germline V gene are SGHDT and YYEEEE. In nucleotides, the CDR3 is TGTGCCAGCAGCTTGACTGGAGGTGGCTATGGCTACACCTTC. Amino acid sequence: CASSLTGGGYGYTF.

This chain links TRBV28 with TRBJ2-7; a possible D gene is TRBD2 (5 bases). The CDR3 has 12 amino acids. Germline CDR1 MDHEN, CDR2 SYDVKM. V was cut by 2 bases and J by 5 bases, with 7 bases left in between. CDR3 amino acids: CASSLVANEQYF. DNA for the CDR3: TGTGCCAGCAGTTTAGTAGCGAACGAGCAGTACTTC.

The CDR3 spells CASRIGPATENTEAFF. CDR3 in DNA: TGTGCCAGCAGAATAGGTCCGGCTACTGAGAACACTGAAGCTTTCTTT. The chain recombines TRBV6-7 with TRBJ1-1; D gene unclear. TRBV6-7 is designated an ORF whose function remains uncertain. The CDR3 has 16 amino acids. Trimming took 6 bases from V and 1 from J, leaving 18 bases between them.

The genes are TRBV19 and TRBJ2-7; weak D call: TRBD2 (6 bases). The germline gives CDR1 LNHDA, CDR2 SQIVND (reference sequence). The CDR3 sequence is 14 residues long. With 5 bases removed from V and 0 bases from J, the gap between germline ends came to 11 bases. This chain's CDR3 is CASSPVGGSYEQYF. The CDR3 DNA is TGTGCCAGTAGTCCTGTGGGGGGCTCCTACGAGCAGTACTTC.

This clone was recorded once. The J gene is TRBJ2-3, the V gene TRBV29-1; either TRBD1 or TRBD2 may supply D (6 bases each). Germline values: CDR1 SQVTM, CDR2 ANQGSEA. The CDR3 is made up of 12 amino acids. The V and J ends lost 6 bases and 6 bases respectively, with 13 bases between them. CDR3 bases: TGCAGCGTCCATCAGGGGAGGGATACGCAGTATTTT. Translated, it gives CSVHQGRDTQYF.